The clone carrying this TCR beta chain was counted a single time. Antigen: not known. Primers for the PCR totalled 60 Vbeta and 13 Jbeta. Using immunoSEQ multiplex PCR, the repertoire was profiled, and TCRdb retains in-frame clones only, with some absent. The sample records roughly 120,000 clones, about four fifths being singletons. The entry originates in a study of cytomegalovirus exposure and HLA in healthy donors. The junction had 5 bases not matched to a gene; V was cut back by 1 base and J by 3 bases. CDR1 and CDR2 (germline): SGHTA, FQGNSA. The CDR3 is 15 residues long. Notes on the study in general: In a later analysis, V- and J-gene trimming of beta chains associated with a DCLRE1C missense variant, replicated independently. The study put 150 to 200 TCR beta chains on its list as cytomegalovirus-associated. Across donors, most TCRs were seen rarely, yet some public ones were widespread.

The TCR was taken from a man aged 40-50 years in good health and CMV-seronegative. Sequenced input: PBMCs. The chain is built from TRBV7-2 and TRBJ2-5; 7 bases line up with TRBD2. CDR3 protein: CASSLGSGDEETQYF. CDR3 nucleotide sequence: TGTGCCAGCAGCTTAGGAAGCGGGGATGAAGAGACCCAGTACTTC. Drawing the rest from reference TRBV7-2 and TRBJ2-5, the complete variable domain is GAGVSQSPSNKVTEKGKDVELRCDPISGHTALYWYRQSLGQGLEFLIYFQGNSAPDKSGLPSDRFSAERTGGSVSTLTIQRTQQEDSAVYLCASSLGSGDEETQYFGPGTRLLVL.